This T cell receptor (beta chain) was sequenced for a study of blood T cells in healthy people across ages. Findings and limits, study-wide: Investigators treated diversity estimates from one million T cells as underestimates.

The CDR3 runs to 14 residues. Germline CDR1 DFQATT, CDR2 SNEGSKA (reference sequence). The ends were cut back, 0 bases at V and 3 bases at J, with 11 bases in the middle. This clonotype turned up a few times. Antigen specificity is unknown. Combining a sample-barcoded 5' primer with a J-beta primer mix, a second PCR ran for roughly 6 to 11 cycles. TCRdb recomputed calls from the 5' RACE reads with MiXCR, one row per CDR3 protein. The sample lists some 640,000 distinct CDR3 sequences; roughly 49% were seen once. The sequence came from a woman aged 55-69 years in good health. Input material: blood. The V gene is TRBV20-1, the J gene TRBJ1-1, with a weak D call TRBD1 (5 bases). CDR3 bases: TGCAGTGCTAGAGATCCAGGGCGGGACACTGAAGCTTTCTTT. It encodes CSARDPGRDTEAFF.